The entry below gives a single T cell receptor (beta chain) sequence along with its context. Its antigen is unknown. This table comes from immunoSEQ multiplex PCR, and its TCRdb copy is limited to in-frame clones, with some not included. The table has around 56,000 clones, less than 85% seen once. This sample is part of a study of a mutant IDH1 vaccine in newly diagnosed glioma. Study-level background: Earlier therapy was either radiotherapy, temozolomide, or both, and most got both.

Specified time point: week 5, during vaccination. A 20-mer mutant IDH1 peptide at 300 ug was injected subcutaneously with topical imiquimod. The CDR3 runs to 11 residues. Germline CDR1 reads MNHEY; CDR2 reads SVGAGI. V lost 4 bases and J 7 bases, leaving 5 bases between the germline ends. The TCR originated in a woman under 30 with glioma. Some clones in this sample may be carry-over from other donors' samples. J is TRBJ2-1 and V is TRBV6-5; D ambiguous. The sequencing here drew on PBMCs, taken from a glioma patient whose treatment included an IDH1 peptide vaccine. Here the CDR3 DNA reads TGTGCCAGCAGTTTTGCGAATGAGCAGTTCTTC. Its protein is CASSFANEQFF.